This T cell receptor (beta chain) was recovered during a study of blood T cell repertoires in COVID-19. The wider study: Sites in the United States, Italy and Spain provided acute and convalescent COVID-19 samples. Sample material is recorded as cDNA or gDNA derived from T cells, B-cell-depleted T cells, or PBMCs.

Germline CDR1 is MDHEN and CDR2 is SYDVKM. This CDR3 has 18 residues. The V segment lost 5 bases and the J segment 2 bases; nucleotides outside the gene matches: 14. In the study's own analysis: Reference gene primer amplification gave nucleated cell count estimates. The protocol was immunoSEQ multiplex PCR, while the TCRdb copy is restricted to in-frame clones and leaves out a portion. V and J calls and clone size come straight from that table; D and trimming were deduced from the DNA. The sample has nearly 25,000 clones, around 89% seen once. The sequenced sample consisted of peripheral blood. The gene calls are TRBV28 and TRBJ2-7, with 11 positions matching TRBD2. This TCR derives from a man in his 70s with acute or convalescent COVID-19. CDR3 DNA sequence: TGTGCCAGCAGTGACCCCCTCGGCACTAGCGGGGGAGCCTACGAGCAGTACTTC. This codes for CASSDPLGTSGGAYEQYF. The full variable domain, with the rest looked up from reference TRBV28 and TRBJ2-7, is DVKVTQSSRYLVKRTGEKVFLECVQDMDHENMFWYRQDPGLGLRLIYFSYDVKMKEKGDIPEGYSVSREKKERFSLILESASTNQTSMYLCASSDPLGTSGGAYEQYFGPGTRLTVT.